The table lists the clone carrying this TCR beta chain with many counts. V lost 5 bases to trimming and J lost 0 bases; unmatched junction nucleotides: 10. The CDR3 extends over 17 amino acids. Per germline, CDR1 SEHNR and CDR2 FQNEAQ (reference sequence). This record comes from a study of CD8 T cells in ankylosing spondylitis. TCRdb recomputed calls from the 5' RACE reads with MiXCR, one row per CDR3 protein. The sample yields over 150,000 distinct CDR3 sequences, about 18% seen once. This TCR was sampled from a male donor under 30 with ankylosing spondylitis or in good health (not recorded which). V is TRBV7-9 and J is TRBJ2-1, with 7 nucleotides matching TRBD2. Sequences were obtained from blood, either unsorted or a sorted T cell fraction (not recorded which). The CDR3 reads CASSKETSASSYNEQFF. CDR3 coding DNA: TGTGCCAGCAGCAAAGAAACTAGCGCGAGCTCCTACAATGAGCAGTTCTTC.